The 9 T cell receptor beta chains below all came from one sample that was sequenced in a study of OX40 agonist ivuxolimab in advanced cancers. Assay: immunoSEQ multiplex PCR; the TCRdb copy retains only in-frame clones and omits some. The sample records 100,000 to 110,000 clones, approximately 90% being singletons. Material: CD4+ or CD8+ T cells sorted from blood, obtained in a trial of the OX40 agonist ivuxolimab. These receptors were collected from an adult with an advanced solid tumor such as melanoma, head and neck, liver or kidney cancer.

The rearrangement uses TRBV7-9 and TRBJ1-4; TRBD1 agrees at 10 bases. The CDR3 has 16 residues. Germline-derived CDR1 and CDR2 are SEHNR and FQNEAQ (reference sequence). V lost 5 bases and J lost 7; bases outside the gene matches: 10. The CDR3 nucleotides are TGTGCCAGCAGCGACGGGCTCGGACAGGGGGGTGAAAAACTGTTTTTT. This encodes CASSDGLGQGGEKLFF.

This clone was detected only once. V gene TRBV28 combines with J gene TRBJ1-2, with D perhaps matching TRBD1 (5 bases). The germline V gene encodes CDR1 MDHEN and CDR2 SYDVKM. V was clipped by 5 bases and J by 8 bases, with 21 bases between them. The length of the CDR3 is 15 residues. The CDR3 bases are TGTGCCAGCAGTAACGTTCACCCGGGGGATCGGGGCTACACCTTC. Translated, it gives CASSNVHPGDRGYTF.

CDR3 DNA: TGTGCCAGTAGTTTGGGACAGAACTATGGCTACACCTTC. It is translated as CASSLGQNYGYTF. This sequence joins TRBV19 and TRBJ1-2; TRBD1 agrees at 7 bases. V was pared by 5 bases and J by 2 bases, with 2 bases of the junction left unmatched. This CDR3 comprises 13 residues. Germline-derived CDR1 and CDR2 are LNHDA and SQIVND (reference sequence).

The table lists this clone with a count of one. This chain joins TRBV6-6 and TRBJ2-4; D is unclear. The germline CDR1 and CDR2 sequences are MNHNY and SVGAGI (reference sequence). The CDR3 sequence is 11 residues long. V lost 7 bases and J 10 bases, leaving 11 bases between the germline ends. This CDR3 is CASTQKGIQYF. In nucleotides, the CDR3 is TGTGCCAGCACCCAAAAAGGGATTCAGTACTTC.

Of note for this clone: At one of its ends the junction is not consistent with the germline gene, which may arise from a read error. This chain uses TRBV18 with TRBJ2-1; D may correspond to TRBD1 or TRBD2 (5 bases each). CDR3 size: 16 residues. Germline assignment: CDR1 KGHSH and CDR2 LQKENI. The CDR3 sequence: CASSPLGADFINEQFF. Written as DNA, the CDR3 is TGTGCCAGCTCTCCACTAGGGGCTGACTTCATCAATGAGCAGTTCTTC. Variable domain in full (rest from reference TRBV18 and TRBJ2-1): NAGVMQNPRHLVRRRGQEARLRCSPMKGHSHVYWYRQLPEEGLKFMVYLQKENIIDESGMPKERFSAEFPKEGPSILRIQQVVRGDSAAYFCASSPLGADFINEQFFGPGTRLTVL.

The V gene is TRBV5-1, the J gene TRBJ1-1, with a weak D call TRBD1 (5 bases). V lost 0 bases, J lost 0 bases, and 9 bases lay in between. Germline assignment: CDR1 SGHRS and CDR2 YFSETQ. The CDR3 totals 15 residues. The CDR3 sequence is CASSLVQGMNTEAFF. In DNA, the CDR3 is TGCGCCAGCAGCTTGGTCCAGGGCATGAACACTGAAGCTTTCTTT.

V and J are TRBV2 and TRBJ2-3; D is unresolved. Germline V lookup: CDR1 SNHLY, CDR2 FYNNEI. V was clipped by 7 bases and J by 5 bases, with 16 bases between them. The CDR3 length is 14 residues. The CDR3 DNA reads as TGTGCCAGCAAAATCAGGCCCGAACGAGATACGCAGTATTTT. It encodes CASKIRPERDTQYF. Supplemented by reference TRBV2 and TRBJ2-3, the full variable domain reads EPEVTQTPSHQVTQMGQEVILRCVPISNHLYFYWYRQILGQKVEFLVSFYNNEISEKSEIFDDQFSVERPDGSNFTLKIRSTKLEDSAMYFCASKIRPERDTQYFGPGTRLTVL.

This chain uses TRBV15 with TRBJ2-7; D is unclear. The closer fit of TRBJ2-1 to the DNA end suggests the J call may be wrong. This CDR3 has 14 residues. Germline V gene data show CDR1 as LNHNV and CDR2 as YYDKDF (reference sequence). The CDR3 DNA sequence: TGTGCCACCAGCAGAGATAACGGGTACAATGAGCAGTTCTTC. Translating gives CATSRDNGYNEQFF.

CDR3 sequence reads: CASSLTGYETQYF. The CDR3 DNA reads as TGTGCCAGCTCACTAACCGGGTACGAGACCCAGTACTTC. V is TRBV18 and J is TRBJ2-5; D gene unclear. Between the trimmed V and J ends, which lost 4 bases and 5 bases, there was a span of 11 bases. From germline, CDR1 is KGHSH and CDR2 LQKENI. This CDR3 has 13 amino acids. The complete variable domain, with remaining parts taken from reference TRBV18 and TRBJ2-5, reads NAGVMQNPRHLVRRRGQEARLRCSPMKGHSHVYWYRQLPEEGLKFMVYLQKENIIDESGMPKERFSAEFPKEGPSILRIQQVVRGDSAAYFCASSLTGYETQYFGPGTRLLVL.